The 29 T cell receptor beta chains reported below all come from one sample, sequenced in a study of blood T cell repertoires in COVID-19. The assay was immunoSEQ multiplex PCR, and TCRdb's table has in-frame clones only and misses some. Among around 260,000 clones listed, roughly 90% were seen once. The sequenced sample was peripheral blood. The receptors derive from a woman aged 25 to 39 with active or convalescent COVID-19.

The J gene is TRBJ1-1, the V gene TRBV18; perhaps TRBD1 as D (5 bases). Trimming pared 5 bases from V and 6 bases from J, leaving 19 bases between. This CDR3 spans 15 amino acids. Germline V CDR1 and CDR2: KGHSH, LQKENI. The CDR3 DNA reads TGTGCCAGCTCAAGACTCGACAGTAGTACCGCTGAAGCTTTCTTT. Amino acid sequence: CASSRLDSSTAEAFF.

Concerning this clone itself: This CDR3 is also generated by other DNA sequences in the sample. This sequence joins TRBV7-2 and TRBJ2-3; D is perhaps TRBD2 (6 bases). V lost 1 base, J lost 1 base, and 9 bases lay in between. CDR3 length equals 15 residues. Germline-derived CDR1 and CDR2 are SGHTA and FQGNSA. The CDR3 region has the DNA TGTGCCAGCAGCTTAGAAGGCGGGGGCACAGATACGCAGTATTTT. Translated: CASSLEGGGTDTQYF.

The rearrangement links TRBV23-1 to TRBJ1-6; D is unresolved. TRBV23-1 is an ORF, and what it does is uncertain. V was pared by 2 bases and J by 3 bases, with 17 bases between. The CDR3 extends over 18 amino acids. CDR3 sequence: CASSQLDFSVGYNSPLHF. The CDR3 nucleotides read TGCGCCAGCAGTCAACTCGATTTCTCGGTCGGCTATAATTCACCCCTCCACTTT.

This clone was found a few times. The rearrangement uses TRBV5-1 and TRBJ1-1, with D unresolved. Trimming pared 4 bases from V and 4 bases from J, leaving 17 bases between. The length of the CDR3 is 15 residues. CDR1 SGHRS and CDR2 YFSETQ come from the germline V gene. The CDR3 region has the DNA TGCGCCAGCAGCCCCCAAGAGGGATTGACCACTGAAGCTTTCTTT. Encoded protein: CASSPQEGLTTEAFF.

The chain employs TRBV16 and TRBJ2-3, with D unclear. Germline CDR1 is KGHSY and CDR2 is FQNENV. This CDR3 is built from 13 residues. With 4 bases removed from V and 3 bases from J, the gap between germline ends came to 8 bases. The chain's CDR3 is CASSPPRTDTQYF. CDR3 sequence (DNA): TGTGCCAGCAGCCCACCCCGGACAGATACGCAGTATTTT. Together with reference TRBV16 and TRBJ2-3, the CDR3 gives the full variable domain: GEEVAQTPKHLVRGEGQKAKLYCAPIKGHSYVFWYQQVLKNEFKFLISFQNENVFDETGMPKERFSAKCLPNSPCSLEIQATKLEDSAVYFCASSPPRTDTQYFGPGTRLTVL.

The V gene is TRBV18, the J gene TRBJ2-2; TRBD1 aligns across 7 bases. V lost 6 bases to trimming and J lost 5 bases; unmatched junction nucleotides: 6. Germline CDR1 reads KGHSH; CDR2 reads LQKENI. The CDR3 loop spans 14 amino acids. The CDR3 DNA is TGTGCCAGCTCTCAGAAGACAGGGACCGGGGAGCTGTTTTTT. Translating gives CASSQKTGTGELFF.

This CDR3 reads CASSSRDRGRQETQYF. The DNA for the CDR3 is TGTGCCAGCAGCTCGCGCGACAGGGGGAGACAAGAGACCCAGTACTTC. The rearrangement joins TRBV5-4 to TRBJ2-5; 9 bases agree with TRBD1. Germline V gives CDR1 SGHNT, CDR2 YYREEE (reference sequence). The J segment lost 2 bases and the V segment lost 3 bases, leaving 8 bases of the junction unmatched. The CDR3 loop spans 16 amino acids.

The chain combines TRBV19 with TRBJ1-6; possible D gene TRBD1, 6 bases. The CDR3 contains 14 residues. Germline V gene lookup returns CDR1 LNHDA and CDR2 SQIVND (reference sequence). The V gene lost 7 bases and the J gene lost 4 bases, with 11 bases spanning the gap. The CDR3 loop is CASTSGAYNSPLHF. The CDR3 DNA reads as TGTGCCAGTACCTCAGGGGCTTATAATTCACCCCTCCACTTT.

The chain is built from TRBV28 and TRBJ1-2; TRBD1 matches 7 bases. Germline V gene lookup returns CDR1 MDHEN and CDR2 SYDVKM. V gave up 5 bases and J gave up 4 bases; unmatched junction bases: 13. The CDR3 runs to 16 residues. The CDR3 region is CASSPLRQGHLYGYTF. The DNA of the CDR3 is TGTGCCAGCAGTCCCCTACGACAGGGCCACCTCTATGGCTACACCTTC.

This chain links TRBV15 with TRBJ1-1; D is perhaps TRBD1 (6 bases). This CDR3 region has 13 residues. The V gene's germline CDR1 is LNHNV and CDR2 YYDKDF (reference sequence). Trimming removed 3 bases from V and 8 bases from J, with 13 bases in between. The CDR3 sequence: CATSRDWTAEAFF. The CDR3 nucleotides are TGTGCCACCAGCAGGGATTGGACAGCCGAAGCTTTCTTT.

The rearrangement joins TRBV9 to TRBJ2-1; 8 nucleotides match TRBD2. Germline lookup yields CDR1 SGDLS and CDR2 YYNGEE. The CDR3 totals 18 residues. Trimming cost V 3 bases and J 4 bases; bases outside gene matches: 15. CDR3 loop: CASSALPGGALLYNEQFF. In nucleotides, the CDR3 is TGTGCCAGCAGCGCCCTTCCCGGGGGGGCCCTGCTGTACAATGAGCAGTTCTTC.

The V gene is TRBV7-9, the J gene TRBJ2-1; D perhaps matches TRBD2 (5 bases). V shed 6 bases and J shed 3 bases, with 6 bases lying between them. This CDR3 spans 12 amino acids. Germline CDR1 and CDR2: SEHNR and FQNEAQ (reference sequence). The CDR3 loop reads CASREDYNEQFF. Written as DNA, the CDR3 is TGTGCCAGCAGGGAGGACTACAATGAGCAGTTCTTC.

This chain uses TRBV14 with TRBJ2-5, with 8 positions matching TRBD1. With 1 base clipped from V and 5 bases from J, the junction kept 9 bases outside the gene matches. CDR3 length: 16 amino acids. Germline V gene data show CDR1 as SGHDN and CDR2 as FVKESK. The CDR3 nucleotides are TGTGCCAGCAGCCAAGGGTCACAGGGGGTTTGGGAGACCCAGTACTTC. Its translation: CASSQGSQGVWETQYF.

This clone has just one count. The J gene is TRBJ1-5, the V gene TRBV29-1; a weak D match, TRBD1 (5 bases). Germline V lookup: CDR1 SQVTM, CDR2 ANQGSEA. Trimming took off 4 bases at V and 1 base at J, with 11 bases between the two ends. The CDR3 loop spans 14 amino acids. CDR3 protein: CSVAVGGSNQPQHF. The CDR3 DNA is TGCAGCGTTGCGGTGGGGGGAAGCAATCAGCCCCAGCATTTT. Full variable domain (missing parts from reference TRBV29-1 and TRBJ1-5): SAVISQKPSRDICQRGTSLTIQCQVDSQVTMMFWYRQQPGQSLTLIATANQGSEATYESGFVIDKFPISRPNLTFSTLTVSNMSPEDSSIYLCSVAVGGSNQPQHFGDGTRLSIL.

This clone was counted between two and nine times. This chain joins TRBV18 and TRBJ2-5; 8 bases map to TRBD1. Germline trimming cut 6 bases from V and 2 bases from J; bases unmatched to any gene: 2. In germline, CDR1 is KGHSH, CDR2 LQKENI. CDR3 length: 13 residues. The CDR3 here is CASSGDRQETQYF. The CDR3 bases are TGTGCCAGCTCCGGGGACAGGCAAGAGACCCAGTACTTC.

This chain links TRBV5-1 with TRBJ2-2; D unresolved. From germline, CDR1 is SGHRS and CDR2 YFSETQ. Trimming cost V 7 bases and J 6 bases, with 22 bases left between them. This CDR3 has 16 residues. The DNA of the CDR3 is TGCGCCAGCGGGTTTTTTGCAGGTGTTTATCCCGGGGAGCTGTTTTTT. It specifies CASGFFAGVYPGELFF.

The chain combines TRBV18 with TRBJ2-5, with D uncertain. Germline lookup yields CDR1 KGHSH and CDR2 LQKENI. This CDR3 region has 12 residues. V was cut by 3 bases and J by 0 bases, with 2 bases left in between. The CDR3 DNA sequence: TGTGCCAGCTCACCCTACCAAGAGACCCAGTACTTC. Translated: CASSPYQETQYF.

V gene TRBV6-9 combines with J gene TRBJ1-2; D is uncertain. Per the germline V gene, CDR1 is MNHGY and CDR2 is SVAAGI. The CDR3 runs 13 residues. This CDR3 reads CAYRAVLLEGYTF. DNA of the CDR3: TGTGCGTACCGAGCAGTCCTCCTAGAGGGCTACACCTTC.

The CDR3 nucleotides read TGTGCCAGCAGTTGGGCGCGGGGAGTCAACGAGCAGTACTTC. Protein product: CASSWARGVNEQYF. This rearrangement joins TRBV28 to TRBJ2-7, with D possibly being TRBD2 (6 bases). This CDR3 spans 14 amino acids. With 4 bases removed from V and 5 bases from J, the gap between germline ends came to 15 bases. Germline values: CDR1 MDHEN, CDR2 SYDVKM.

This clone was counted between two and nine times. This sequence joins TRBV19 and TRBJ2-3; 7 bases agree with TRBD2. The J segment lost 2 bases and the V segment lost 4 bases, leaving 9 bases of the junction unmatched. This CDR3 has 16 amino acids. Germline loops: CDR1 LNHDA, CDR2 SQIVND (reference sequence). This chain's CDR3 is CASSSGKAGITDTQYF. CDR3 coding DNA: TGTGCCAGTAGTAGTGGAAAAGCGGGGATCACAGATACGCAGTATTTT.

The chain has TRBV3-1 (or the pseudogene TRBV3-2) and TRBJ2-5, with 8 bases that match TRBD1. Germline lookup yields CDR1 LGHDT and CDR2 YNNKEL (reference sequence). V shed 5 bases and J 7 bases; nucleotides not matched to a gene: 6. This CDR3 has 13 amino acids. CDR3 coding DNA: TGTGCCAGCAGCATCGGACAGGGAGGGACCCAGTACTTC. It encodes CASSIGQGGTQYF.

The CDR3 region has the DNA TGTGCCAGCAGCCTATCAGATACGCAGTATTTT. This translates into CASSLSDTQYF. The chain couples TRBV14 to TRBJ2-3; D not resolved. The CDR3 loop spans 11 amino acids. Germline CDR1 reads SGHDN; CDR2 reads FVKESK. Trimming cost V 4 bases and J 4 bases, with 3 bases left between them.

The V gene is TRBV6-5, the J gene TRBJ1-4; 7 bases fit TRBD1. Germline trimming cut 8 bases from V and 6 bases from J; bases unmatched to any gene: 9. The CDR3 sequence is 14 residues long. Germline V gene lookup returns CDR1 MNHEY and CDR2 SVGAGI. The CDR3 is CASGPGQHDEKLFF. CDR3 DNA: TGTGCCAGCGGACCGGGACAGCATGATGAAAAACTGTTTTTT.

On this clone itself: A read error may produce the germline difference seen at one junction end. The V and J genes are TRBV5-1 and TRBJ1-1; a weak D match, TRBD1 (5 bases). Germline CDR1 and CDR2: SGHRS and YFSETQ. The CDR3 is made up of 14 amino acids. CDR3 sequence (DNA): TGCGCCAGCAGCTTGGAGGGGCTGAAGACTGAAGCTTTCTTT. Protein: CASSLEGLKTEAFF.

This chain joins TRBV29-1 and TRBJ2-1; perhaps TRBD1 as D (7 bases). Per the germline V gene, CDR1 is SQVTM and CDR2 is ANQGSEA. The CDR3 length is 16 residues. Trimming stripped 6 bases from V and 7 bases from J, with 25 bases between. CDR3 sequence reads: CSVLNPQGGLGNEQFF. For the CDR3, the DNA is TGCAGCGTCCTAAACCCGCAGGGGGGTTTGGGGAATGAGCAGTTCTTC.

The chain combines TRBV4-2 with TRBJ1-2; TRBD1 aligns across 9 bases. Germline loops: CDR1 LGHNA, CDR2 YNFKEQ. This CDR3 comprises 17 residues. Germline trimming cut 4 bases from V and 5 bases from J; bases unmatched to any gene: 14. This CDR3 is CASSPGWEGQGRYGYTF. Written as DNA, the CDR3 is TGTGCCAGCAGCCCTGGGTGGGAGGGACAGGGAAGATATGGCTACACCTTC.

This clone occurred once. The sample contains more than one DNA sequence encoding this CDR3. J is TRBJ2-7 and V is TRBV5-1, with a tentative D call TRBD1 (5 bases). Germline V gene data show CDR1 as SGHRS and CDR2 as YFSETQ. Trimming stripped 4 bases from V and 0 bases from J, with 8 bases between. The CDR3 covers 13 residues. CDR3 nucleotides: TGCGCCAGCAGCATGGACAACTCCTACGAGCAGTACTTC. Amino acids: CASSMDNSYEQYF.

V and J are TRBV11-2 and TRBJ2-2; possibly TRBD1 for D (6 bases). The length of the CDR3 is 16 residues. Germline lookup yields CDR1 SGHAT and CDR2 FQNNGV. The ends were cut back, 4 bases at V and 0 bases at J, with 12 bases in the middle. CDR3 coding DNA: TGTGCCAGCAGCTCTGGGACATTCGCGAACACCGGGGAGCTGTTTTTT. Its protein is CASSSGTFANTGELFF. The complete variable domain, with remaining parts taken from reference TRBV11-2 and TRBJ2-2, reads EAGVAQSPRYKIIEKRQSVAFWCNPISGHATLYWYQQILGQGPKLLIQFQNNGVVDDSQLPKDRFSAERLKGVDSTLKIQPAKLEDSAVYLCASSSGTFANTGELFFGEGSRLTVL.

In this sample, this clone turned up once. The DNA for the CDR3 is TGTGCCAGCAGCTTGTTGCAGGGGGGTTCCACAGATACGCAGTATTTT. It specifies CASSLLQGGSTDTQYF. The chain employs TRBV5-6 and TRBJ2-3; D perhaps matches TRBD1 (7 bases). Germline CDR1 reads SGHDT; CDR2 reads YYEEEE. The CDR3 loop spans 16 amino acids. The V and J ends lost 1 base and 2 bases respectively, with 14 bases between them. The full variable domain, with the rest looked up from reference TRBV5-6 and TRBJ2-3, is DAGVTQSPTHLIKTRGQQVTLRCSPKSGHDTVSWYQQALGQGPQFIFQYYEEEERQRGNFPDRFSGHQFPNYSSELNVNALLLGDSALYLCASSLLQGGSTDTQYFGPGTRLTVL.